This T cell receptor (beta chain) derives from a study of T cells in localized non-small cell lung cancer. Data came from immunoSEQ multiplex PCR; TCRdb stores just in-frame clones and leaves some out. The data show nearly 25,000 clones, roughly nine tenths seen once. Sequences were derived from peripheral blood, sampled before any cancer treatment. This TCR was sampled from a woman aged 40 to 75 with stage I lung adenocarcinoma.

The CDR3 sequence: CASTTITPRFAAFF. The CDR3 bases are TGTGCCAGCACCACAATAACGCCCCGGTTTGCAGCTTTCTTT. The rearrangement uses TRBV6-5 and TRBJ1-1; unclear D gene. Trimming removed 7 bases from V and 10 bases from J, with 22 bases in between. CDR3 length: 14 amino acids. The germline V gene encodes CDR1 MNHEY and CDR2 SVGAGI.